Listed here are 21 T cell receptor beta chains from one sample, sequenced in a study of blood T cell repertoires in COVID-19 (dated by TCRdb to the early 2020s). Library preparation used the immunoSEQ multiplex PCR assay. Imported from immuneACCESS, the table was reduced by TCRdb to in-frame sequences with V and J called. These copies leave out some clones; in studies compared against another copy, an unresolved V gene accounts for under half, and the cause of the remainder is not known. The sample has some 110,000 clones on record, around 84% of them singletons. The ten largest clonotypes hold roughly 1.4% of the sample. Material: peripheral blood. The source of these receptors is a man aged 35-49 years with acute or convalescent COVID-19.

Only a few counts were recorded for this clone. The genes are TRBV5-4 and TRBJ2-1; tentative D call: TRBD2 (6 bases). Trimming pared 2 bases from V and 4 bases from J, leaving 16 bases between. Germline CDR1 is SGHNT and CDR2 is YYREEE (reference sequence). The CDR3 covers 16 residues. In DNA, the CDR3 is TGTGCCAGCAGCTTAGGGGCTGGGCGGGATTACAATGAGCAGTTCTTC. Translated: CASSLGAGRDYNEQFF.

The CDR3 protein is CASSPGLKETQYF. The CDR3 DNA sequence: TGTGCCAGCAGCCCCGGACTAAAAGAGACCCAGTACTTC. This chain links TRBV7-2 with TRBJ2-5; D perhaps matches TRBD2 (6 bases). The CDR3 length is 13 residues. The V and J ends lost 5 bases and 3 bases respectively, with 10 bases between them. Germline CDR1 reads SGHTA; CDR2 reads FQGNSA.

The chain carries TRBV6-1 and TRBJ2-1; D may be TRBD2 (6 bases). Germline V gene data show CDR1 as MNHNS and CDR2 as SASEGT. The CDR3 sequence is 15 residues long. The germline V and J ends were trimmed by 3 bases and 2 bases, with 11 bases remaining between them. CDR3 loop: CASSDGGTPYNEQFF. The CDR3 nucleotides read TGTGCCAGCAGTGACGGGGGAACCCCCTACAATGAGCAGTTCTTC.

This clone was seen repeatedly, ten times or more. V and J are TRBV2 and TRBJ1-6; 8 positions match TRBD1. J lost 8 bases, V lost 8 bases, and 8 bases had no gene match. In germline, CDR1 is SNHLY, CDR2 FYNNEI. This CDR3 region has 14 residues. The CDR3 DNA reads TGTGCCAGCCTCGATGACAGGGGTTATTCACCCCTCCACTTT. This translates into CASLDDRGYSPLHF.

The chain's CDR3 is CASSPDRGSNEQFF. In nucleotides, the CDR3 is TGTGCCAGCTCACCAGACCGAGGGTCTAATGAGCAGTTCTTC. The rearrangement uses TRBV18 and TRBJ2-1, with D possibly TRBD2 on 5 matching bases. Deletions cut 2 bases from V and 7 bases from J, with 12 bases between. This CDR3 contains 14 residues. Per the germline V gene, CDR1 is KGHSH and CDR2 is LQKENI.

V and J are TRBV4-3 and TRBJ2-7; 7 bases map to TRBD1. Germline V gene data show CDR1 as LGHNA and CDR2 as YSLEER. CDR3 length equals 17 residues. V dropped 1 base and J dropped 7; count of bases not matched to a gene: 16. Here the CDR3 reads CASSQGRGVTGPREQYF. The CDR3 nucleotides read TGCGCCAGCAGCCAAGGAAGAGGTGTGACAGGGCCTCGGGAGCAGTACTTC.

The chain is built from TRBV9 and TRBJ2-2; D gene ambiguous. This CDR3 region has 15 residues. Trimming removed 3 bases from V and 0 bases from J, with 9 bases in between. Germline V gene data show CDR1 as SGDLS and CDR2 as YYNGEE. The CDR3 bases are TGTGCCAGCAGCGCCAGGCCGGCGAACACCGGGGAGCTGTTTTTT. Translating gives CASSARPANTGELFF.

The chain joins TRBV7-2 to TRBJ1-3; 7 positions agree with TRBD1. The CDR3 contains 16 residues. J gave up 5 bases and V 7 bases, and 14 bases lay outside the gene matches. The germline V gene has CDR1 SGHTA and CDR2 FQGNSA. CDR3 DNA sequence: TGTGCCAGCAAAAATAGTGGGCAGGGGGTGCGAAACACCATATATTTT. It translates to CASKNSGQGVRNTIYF. Full variable domain (rest looked up from reference TRBV7-2 and TRBJ1-3): GAGVSQSPSNKVTEKGKDVELRCDPISGHTALYWYRQSLGQGLEFLIYFQGNSAPDKSGLPSDRFSAERTGGSVSTLTIQRTQQEDSAVYLCASKNSGQGVRNTIYFGEGSWLTVV.

The chain joins TRBV28 to TRBJ1-2; D perhaps matches TRBD1 (6 bases). The ends were cut back, 1 base at V and 8 bases at J, with 17 bases in the middle. The CDR3 has 15 amino acids. From germline, CDR1 is MDHEN and CDR2 SYDVKM. In DNA form, the CDR3 reads TGTGCCAGCAGTTTATTTGTCAGGGGAAGTGAAGGCTACACCTTC. Its protein is CASSLFVRGSEGYTF.

The V gene is TRBV7-2, the J gene TRBJ2-3, with TRBD2 identical over 8 bases. Germline-derived CDR1 and CDR2 are SGHTA and FQGNSA. The V and J ends lost 0 bases and 5 bases, in that order; junction bases with no gene match: 10. CDR3 length: 17 amino acids. CDR3 region: CASSLARAGGRGDTQYF. The CDR3 region has the DNA TGTGCCAGCAGCTTAGCGCGGGCGGGGGGCCGGGGAGATACGCAGTATTTT.

The V gene is TRBV12-3 or TRBV12-4, the J gene TRBJ2-7; D perhaps matches TRBD1 (6 bases). The CDR3 runs 13 residues. V lost 5 bases, J lost 1 base, and 9 bases lay in between. The CDR3 protein is CASSQDRSYEQYF. CDR3 DNA sequence: TGTGCCAGCAGTCAGGACAGATCCTACGAGCAGTACTTC.

As to this clone: Different DNA sequences within this sample yield the same CDR3. The chain uses TRBV3-1 (or the pseudogene TRBV3-2) and TRBJ1-6; maybe TRBD1 (6 bases). The germline gives CDR1 LGHDT, CDR2 YNNKEL (reference sequence). This CDR3 contains 14 residues. Trimming took off 4 bases at V and 7 bases at J, with 11 bases between the two ends. CDR3 sequence reads: CASSPGQLNSPLHF. Written as DNA, the CDR3 is TGTGCCAGCAGCCCAGGACAGCTAAATTCACCCCTCCACTTT.

The chain carries TRBV4-2 and TRBJ2-3; 7 nucleotides match TRBD2. CDR3 length equals 15 residues. Germline CDR1 is LGHNA and CDR2 is YNFKEQ. J gave up 0 bases and V 4 bases, and 4 bases lay outside the gene matches. CDR3 protein: CASSLGLTSTDTQYF. The CDR3 DNA follows: TGTGCCAGCAGCCTGGGACTAACTAGCACAGATACGCAGTATTTT.

This chain joins TRBV7-8 and TRBJ2-7; possible D gene TRBD1, 6 bases. The germline CDR1 and CDR2 sequences are SGHVS and FQNEAQ. V lost 1 base, J lost 2 bases, and 12 bases lay in between. The CDR3 spans 15 residues. The CDR3 here is CASSLVPGHPYEQYF. The CDR3 nucleotides read TGTGCCAGCAGCTTAGTCCCGGGACACCCCTACGAGCAGTACTTC.

The V call is TRBV27, the J call TRBJ1-6; weak D call: TRBD1 (5 bases). The CDR3 is 12 residues long. The germline gives CDR1 MNHEY, CDR2 SMNVEV (reference sequence). V dropped 2 bases and J dropped 10 bases, with 6 bases sitting between them. The CDR3 nucleotides are TGTGCCAGCAGTTTAGGGGGGTCACCCCTCCACTTT. Translation gives CASSLGGSPLHF.

Notes on this clone: A read error may account for a junction end that differs from germline. The chain uses TRBV30 and TRBJ2-2; tentative D call: TRBD1 (8 bases). Germline values: CDR1 GTSNPN, CDR2 SVGIG (reference sequence). The CDR3 totals 20 residues. The CDR3 DNA reads as TGTGCCTGGAGTGGCCCGCCGGGGGGTCGGACAGGGACGAATACCGGGGAGCTGTTTTTT. Translated: CAWSGPPGGRTGTNTGELFF.

This rearrangement joins TRBV18 to TRBJ1-2, with D perhaps matching TRBD1 (5 bases). Germline CDR1 and CDR2: KGHSH and LQKENI. This CDR3 spans 16 amino acids. The germline V and J ends were trimmed by 3 bases and 5 bases, with 19 bases remaining between them. The CDR3 protein is CASSPSRGRAEYGYTF. The DNA of the CDR3 is TGTGCCAGCTCACCTTCTAGGGGCAGGGCTGAGTATGGCTACACCTTC.

J is TRBJ2-3 and V is TRBV7-2; D gene ambiguous. There are 13 residues in the CDR3. V lost 3 bases and J 4 bases, leaving 8 bases between the germline ends. Germline V gives CDR1 SGHTA, CDR2 FQGNSA. This CDR3 is CASSFLTPDTQYF. The CDR3 bases are TGTGCCAGCAGCTTCTTAACTCCAGATACGCAGTATTTT. The full variable domain, its missing parts supplied by reference TRBV7-2 and TRBJ2-3, is GAGVSQSPSNKVTEKGKDVELRCDPISGHTALYWYRQSLGQGLEFLIYFQGNSAPDKSGLPSDRFSAERTGGSVSTLTIQRTQQEDSAVYLCASSFLTPDTQYFGPGTRLTVL.

The chain is built from TRBV6-5 and TRBJ1-6; TRBD1 aligns across 10 bases. The CDR3 consists of 15 residues. In germline, CDR1 is MNHEY, CDR2 SVGAGI. Germline trimming cut 6 bases from V and 7 bases from J; bases unmatched to any gene: 6. The CDR3 nucleotides are TGTGCCAGCAGCCTGGGACAGGGGTTAAATTCACCCCTCCACTTT. This translates into CASSLGQGLNSPLHF.

This clone was recorded a few times. The chain employs TRBV15 and TRBJ1-2; 10 bases are shared with TRBD1. V was clipped by 1 base and J by 8 bases; unmatched bases: 4. The CDR3 contains 14 residues. Germline V gene sequence: CDR1 LNHNV, CDR2 YYDKDF (reference sequence). The CDR3 DNA reads as TGTGCCACCAGCAGAGGGGACAGGGGCGGCGGCTACACCTTC. This gives the protein CATSRGDRGGGYTF.

The gene calls are TRBV4-1 and TRBJ2-4; D unresolved. This CDR3 spans 16 amino acids. CDR1 is MGHRA, CDR2 YSYEKL, per germline. Trimming took off 1 base at V and 0 bases at J, with 10 bases between the two ends. DNA of the CDR3: TGCGCCAGCAGCCAAGTGCAGGCAACAGCCAAAAACATTCAGTACTTC. Translated, it gives CASSQVQATAKNIQYF.